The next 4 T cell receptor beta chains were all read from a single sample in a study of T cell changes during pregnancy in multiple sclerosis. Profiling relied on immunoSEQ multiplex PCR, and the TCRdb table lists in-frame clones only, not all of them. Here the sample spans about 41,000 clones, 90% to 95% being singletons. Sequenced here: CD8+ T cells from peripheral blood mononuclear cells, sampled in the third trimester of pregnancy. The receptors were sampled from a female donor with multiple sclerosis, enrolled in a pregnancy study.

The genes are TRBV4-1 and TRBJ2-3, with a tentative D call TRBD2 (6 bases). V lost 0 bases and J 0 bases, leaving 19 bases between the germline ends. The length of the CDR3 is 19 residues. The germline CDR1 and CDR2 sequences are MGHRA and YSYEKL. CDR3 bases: TGCGCCAGCAGCCAAGAGGGGGGAGGAGGGGCTCGGAGCACAGATACGCAGTATTTT. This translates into CASSQEGGGGARSTDTQYF.

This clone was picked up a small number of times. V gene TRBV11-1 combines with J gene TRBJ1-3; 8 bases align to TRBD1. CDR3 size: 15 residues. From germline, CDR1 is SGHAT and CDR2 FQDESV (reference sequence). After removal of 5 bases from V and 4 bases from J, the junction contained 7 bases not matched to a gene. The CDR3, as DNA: TGTGCCAGCAGCCCCCACCGGACAGGGGGAAACACCATATATTTT. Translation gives CASSPHRTGGNTIYF. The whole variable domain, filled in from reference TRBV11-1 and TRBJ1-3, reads EAEVAQSPRYKITEKSQAVAFWCDPISGHATLYWYRQILGQGPELLVQFQDESVVDDSQLPKDRFSAERLKGVDSTLKIQPAELGDSAMYLCASSPHRTGGNTIYFGEGSWLTVV.

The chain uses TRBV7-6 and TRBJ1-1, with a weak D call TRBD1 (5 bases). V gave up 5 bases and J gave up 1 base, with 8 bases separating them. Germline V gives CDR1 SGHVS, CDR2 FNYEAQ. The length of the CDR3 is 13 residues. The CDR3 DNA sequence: TGTGCCAGCAGCGACGACAGGAACACTGAAGCTTTCTTT. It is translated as CASSDDRNTEAFF.

Here the CDR3 DNA reads TGTGCCAGCAGTGAAGCGCGTACGGGGGTCTATAATGAGCAGTTCTTC. Translating it yields CASSEARTGVYNEQFF. The chain joins TRBV2 to TRBJ2-1; possible D gene TRBD2, 6 bases. Per the germline V gene, CDR1 is SNHLY and CDR2 is FYNNEI. V lost 0 bases and J 7 bases, leaving 16 bases between the germline ends. The CDR3 is made up of 16 amino acids.